This passage covers 30 T cell receptor beta chains from one sample sequenced in a study of post-analysis software for immune sequencing data. The TCR beta cDNA libraries contained unique molecular identifiers. TCRdb used MiXCR to reprocess the PCR reads, holding one entry per CDR3 protein. The data show about 620,000 distinct CDR3 sequences, with about 44% seen just once and 1.7% held by the top ten. For these receptors, no antigen is known. General study points: Five TRBV segments, including TRBV5-6, TRBV5-1 and TRBV20-1, were more frequent in patients than controls.

Sample: blood. These receptors were collected from a girl aged 10 to 17 with multiple sclerosis.

Concerning this clonotype itself: One end of the junction is discordant with germline, which a read error may explain. The chain uses TRBV7-2 and TRBJ1-6; D gene unclear. The CDR3 is 14 residues long. The germline gives CDR1 SGHTA, CDR2 FQGNSA. CDR3 residues: CASSLGSYNSPRHF. CDR3 sequence (DNA): TGTGCCAGCAGCTTGGGCTCCTATAATTCACCCCGCCACTTT.

This clonotype was observed a few times. The rearrangement uses TRBV12-3 or TRBV12-4 and TRBJ2-1; D is ambiguous. The CDR3 sequence is 14 residues long. Trimming took off 10 bases at V and 0 bases at J, with 13 bases between the two ends. The CDR3 DNA reads TGTGCCACCTCCATTCCGAGCTCCTACAATGAGCAGTTCTTC. Protein: CATSIPSSYNEQFF.

In regard to this clonotype: Compared with germline, one end of the junction differs, possibly owing to a read error. The chain recombines TRBV12-3 or TRBV12-4 with TRBJ1-2; D is unresolved. The CDR3 loop spans 14 amino acids. The CDR3 here is CASSSRGANYDYTF. The CDR3, as DNA: TGTGCCAGCAGTTCCCGAGGAGCTAACTATGACTACACCTTC.

The chain employs TRBV5-1 and TRBJ2-1, with no clear D. Germline CDR1 SGHRS, CDR2 YFSETQ. The V and J ends lost 5 bases and 7 bases respectively, with 10 bases between them. The CDR3 length is 12 residues. The CDR3 bases are TGCGCCAGCAGGCCCAGCGATAATGAGCAGTTCTTC. As protein: CASRPSDNEQFF. Full variable domain (rest looked up from reference TRBV5-1 and TRBJ2-1): KAGVTQTPRYLIKTRGQQVTLSCSPISGHRSVSWYQQTPGQGLQFLFEYFSETQRNKGNFPGRFSGRQFSNSRSEMNVSTLELGDSALYLCASRPSDNEQFFGPGTRLTVL.

This clonotype was seen a handful of times. The gene calls are TRBV6-5 and TRBJ2-1, with 8 nucleotides matching TRBD2. From germline, CDR1 is MNHEY and CDR2 SVGAGI. This CDR3 spans 18 amino acids. J lost 4 bases, V lost 0 bases, and 11 bases had no gene match. DNA of the CDR3: TGTGCCAGCAGTTACTCTGCATGGGAGACTAGCGAGTACAATGAGCAGTTCTTC. This codes for CASSYSAWETSEYNEQFF.

V and J are TRBV7-9 and TRBJ2-1; D might be TRBD1 (6 bases). The ends were cut back, 5 bases at V and 1 base at J, with 15 bases in the middle. CDR3 length equals 16 residues. Germline CDR1 SEHNR, CDR2 FQNEAQ (reference sequence). CDR3 nucleotide sequence: TGTGCCAGCAGCCCAGGGGCAGGGCTGTCCTACAATGAGCAGTTCTTC. The encoded protein is CASSPGAGLSYNEQFF.

The V and J genes are TRBV7-8 and TRBJ2-5; D might be TRBD1 or TRBD2, each matching 5 bases. V shed 4 bases and J shed 5 bases, with 14 bases lying between them. CDR1 and CDR2 from the germline V gene are SGHVS and FQNEAQ. This CDR3 region has 14 residues. Here the CDR3 reads CASSSPRDRETQYF. CDR3 nucleotides: TGTGCCAGCAGCTCCCCCAGGGACCGGGAGACCCAGTACTTC. Filled out from reference TRBV7-8 and TRBJ2-5, the complete variable domain reads GAGVSQSPRYKVAKRGQDVALRCDPISGHVSLFWYQQALGQGPEFLTYFQNEAQLDKSGLPSDRFFAERPEGSVSTLKIQRTQQEDSAVYLCASSSPRDRETQYFGPGTRLLVL.

In this sample, this clonotype turned up a few times. This chain uses TRBV6-1 with TRBJ2-5; weak D call: TRBD2 (6 bases). Trimming took off 6 bases at V and 0 bases at J, with 17 bases between the two ends. Germline V gene data show CDR1 as MNHNS and CDR2 as SASEGT. The CDR3 is 16 amino acids. Here the CDR3 DNA reads TGTGCCAGCAGCGAATTAAAACGGACTAACCAAGAGACCCAGTACTTC. Its translation: CASSELKRTNQETQYF.

This clonotype was found a few times. The chain combines TRBV9 with TRBJ1-1; D may be TRBD1 (5 bases). Per germline, CDR1 SGDLS and CDR2 YYNGEE. The CDR3 totals 16 residues. Between the trimmed V and J ends, which lost 4 bases and 4 bases, there was a span of 20 bases. CDR3 nucleotide sequence: TGTGCCAGCAGCCAACGGGCAGGGACGATGGGCACTGAAGCTTTCTTT. This encodes CASSQRAGTMGTEAFF.

This clonotype has only one observation. V and J are TRBV7-2 and TRBJ1-3, with D tentatively TRBD1 (5 bases). Germline loops: CDR1 SGHTA, CDR2 FQGNSA. The CDR3 is 18 amino acids. V gave up 5 bases and J gave up 1 base, with 21 bases separating them. The CDR3 coding sequence is TGTGCCAGCAGCCGTGACGCGGTCAGGGAACGGTCTGGAAACACCATATATTTT. Protein product: CASSRDAVRERSGNTIYF.

V and J are TRBV7-3 and TRBJ2-1, with no clear D. This CDR3 spans 15 amino acids. Germline CDR1 is SGHTA and CDR2 is FQGTGA. V dropped 1 base and J dropped 0 bases, with 7 bases sitting between them. The DNA of the CDR3 is TGTGCCAGCAGCTTAAAGTGGGGCTCCTACAATGAGCAGTTCTTC. This codes for CASSLKWGSYNEQFF.

The V and J genes are TRBV7-2 and TRBJ1-5; D is possibly TRBD1 (5 bases). V was pared by 5 bases and J by 3 bases, with 11 bases between. CDR1 is SGHTA, CDR2 FQGNSA, per germline. This CDR3 spans 14 amino acids. The CDR3, as DNA: TGTGCCAGCAGCCCGGGACCGCTCAATCAGCCCCAGCATTTT. Translating it yields CASSPGPLNQPQHF.

The chain has TRBV25-1 and TRBJ2-5; 8 bases agree with TRBD1. The V and J ends lost 10 bases and 1 base, in that order; junction bases with no gene match: 5. Looked up from germline, CDR1 is MGHDK and CDR2 is SYGVNS. The CDR3 length is 13 residues. The CDR3 DNA follows: TGTGCCACCGGGACAGGTAGCCAAGAGACCCAGTACTTC. This codes for CATGTGSQETQYF.

This clonotype turned up a few times. V usage is TRBV27 and J usage is TRBJ1-2; 8 bases agree with TRBD1. Germline CDR1 MNHEY, CDR2 SMNVEV (reference sequence). CDR3 length equals 15 residues. The ends lost 2 bases at V and 5 bases at J; junction bases unmatched: 7. CDR3 bases: TGTGCCAGCAGTTTAAGGGCAGGGGGCATATATGGCTACACCTTC. Amino acids: CASSLRAGGIYGYTF.

V and J are TRBV20-1 and TRBJ1-2; the match to TRBD1 covers 9 bases. The CDR3 has 12 amino acids. Looked up from germline, CDR1 is DFQATT and CDR2 is SNEGSKA (reference sequence). Trimming removed 6 bases from V and 6 bases from J; junction bases left unmatched: 5. CDR3 amino acids: CSARRTGDGYTF. The CDR3, as DNA: TGCAGTGCGCGCCGGACAGGGGATGGCTACACCTTC.

J is TRBJ2-5 and V is TRBV18; 7 positions agree with TRBD1. Germline loops: CDR1 KGHSH, CDR2 LQKENI. V trimming: 4 bases; J trimming: 2 bases; junction bases outside the gene matches: 4. This CDR3 spans 14 amino acids. CDR3 sequence: CASSQGGWQETQYF. Written as DNA, the CDR3 is TGTGCCAGCTCACAAGGGGGCTGGCAAGAGACCCAGTACTTC.

This clonotype was counted a single time. J is TRBJ1-2 and V is TRBV12-3 or TRBV12-4; weak D call: TRBD1 (6 bases). This CDR3 spans 14 amino acids. V lost 3 bases and J 6 bases, leaving 14 bases between the germline ends. This CDR3 is CASSLSPGDDGYTF. The CDR3 DNA reads TGTGCCAGCAGTTTGTCCCCAGGGGATGATGGCTACACCTTC.

The rearrangement joins TRBV15 to TRBJ2-7, with 7 bases matching TRBD2. CDR1 LNHNV and CDR2 YYDKDF come from the germline V gene (reference sequence). J lost 3 bases, V lost 0 bases, and 2 bases had no gene match. The CDR3 length is 14 residues. CDR3 sequence: CATSRETGGYEQYF. CDR3 nucleotide sequence: TGTGCCACCAGCAGAGAAACGGGAGGCTACGAGCAGTACTTC.

This clonotype turned up a few times. The chain is built from TRBV7-2 and TRBJ2-5; TRBD1 is a possible D gene (5 bases). The CDR3 totals 15 residues. Germline V lookup: CDR1 SGHTA, CDR2 FQGNSA. V shed 0 bases and J shed 2 bases, with 10 bases lying between them. CDR3 sequence (DNA): TGTGCCAGCAGCTTAGCCGACAGTATTCAAGAGACCCAGTACTTC. This translates into CASSLADSIQETQYF.

This chain uses TRBV27 with TRBJ2-7, with TRBD2 as a possible D gene (5 bases). The germline V and J ends were trimmed by 11 bases and 3 bases, with 11 bases remaining between them. The CDR3 sequence is 11 residues long. CDR1 MNHEY and CDR2 SMNVEV come from the germline V gene (reference sequence). The CDR3 is CAAVRGYEQYF. The CDR3 bases are TGTGCCGCAGTTCGGGGCTACGAGCAGTACTTC.

The chain uses TRBV2 and TRBJ1-6, with D unresolved. Germline lookup yields CDR1 SNHLY and CDR2 FYNNEI. This CDR3 has 12 amino acids. V lost 6 bases to trimming and J lost 10 bases, with 10 bases between them. The CDR3 DNA is TGTGCCAGCAGCCGACGCCGGTCACCCCTCCACTTT. Protein sequence: CASSRRRSPLHF.

The table lists this clonotype with a count of one. The chain couples TRBV10-3 to TRBJ2-3; 8 bases line up with TRBD1. The ends lost 7 bases at V and 2 bases at J; junction bases unmatched: 2. CDR1 ENHRY and CDR2 SYGVKD come from the germline V gene. The CDR3 is 13 amino acids. The CDR3 DNA sequence: TGTGCCATCAAACAGGGGGACACAGATACGCAGTATTTT. Its translation: CAIKQGDTDTQYF.

The V and J genes are TRBV12-3 or TRBV12-4 and TRBJ1-1, with 7 bases lining up with TRBD1. This CDR3 has 11 residues. V was clipped by 1 base and J by 10 bases; unmatched bases: 0. The CDR3 DNA sequence: TGTGCCAGCAGTTTAGACAGGGGAGCTTTCTTT. Its translation is CASSLDRGAFF.

This clonotype came up a few times. The V and J genes are TRBV7-2 and TRBJ1-5; D is perhaps TRBD1 (5 bases). Germline CDR1 reads SGHTA; CDR2 reads FQGNSA. V was pared by 0 bases and J by 0 bases, with 18 bases between. This CDR3 spans 19 amino acids. CDR3 DNA: TGTGCCAGCAGCTTAGCGCTATTTCTGGGACGGAATAGCAATCAGCCCCAGCATTTT. Translated: CASSLALFLGRNSNQPQHF.

The rearrangement links TRBV5-1 to TRBJ2-2, with D tentatively TRBD2 (6 bases). V was shortened by 4 bases and J by 4 bases, with 11 bases between the two germline ends. Germline V gene data show CDR1 as SGHRS and CDR2 as YFSETQ. This CDR3 spans 14 amino acids. CDR3 coding DNA: TGCGCCAGCAGCCCTCGGGGGACCACCGGGGAGCTGTTTTTT. Protein sequence: CASSPRGTTGELFF.

The chain uses TRBV20-1 and TRBJ2-5, with TRBD1 identical over 9 bases. The DNA end is a closer match to TRBJ2-7, so the J assignment may be wrong. Germline V gene lookup returns CDR1 DFQATT and CDR2 SNEGSKA (reference sequence). The CDR3 is made up of 16 amino acids. CDR3 nucleotides: TGCAGTGCTAGACCTTTTACAGGGGGCGCGAACAACGAGCAGTACTTC. As protein: CSARPFTGGANNEQYF.

The J gene is TRBJ1-2, the V gene TRBV7-9; 7 bases match TRBD1. Germline-derived CDR1 and CDR2 are SEHNR and FQNEAQ (reference sequence). V lost 1 base, J lost 4 bases, and 6 bases stayed unmatched. This CDR3 has 15 amino acids. CDR3 DNA: TGTGCCAGCAGCTTAGTCGACAGGGCTCCCTATGGCTACACCTTC. This gives the protein CASSLVDRAPYGYTF.

The chain is built from TRBV10-3 and TRBJ1-2; tentatively, D is TRBD1 (5 bases). Trimming pared 6 bases from V and 4 bases from J, leaving 15 bases between. Looked up from germline, CDR1 is ENHRY and CDR2 is SYGVKD. This CDR3 has 14 amino acids. The CDR3 nucleotides are TGTGCCATCAGGGACATATTAGGGGTCTATGGCTACACCTTC. It codes for CAIRDILGVYGYTF.

The CDR3 loop is CSVERGSTEAFF. CDR3 nucleotides: TGCAGCGTTGAAAGGGGGAGCACTGAAGCTTTCTTT. This sequence joins TRBV29-1 and TRBJ1-1; weak D call: TRBD1 (6 bases). Germline CDR1 is SQVTM and CDR2 is ANQGSEA. The CDR3 is 12 residues long. V was pared by 2 bases and J by 4 bases, with 8 bases between.

On this clonotype: One end of the junction varies from germline; a read error may be responsible. The rearrangement uses TRBV12-3 or TRBV12-4 and TRBJ2-3, with 7 nucleotides matching TRBD2. This CDR3 region has 14 residues. CDR3 in amino acids: CASSLGGPADAQYF. CDR3 nucleotide sequence: TGTGCCAGCAGTTTGGGAGGGCCGGCAGATGCGCAGTATTTT.